The 3 T cell receptor beta chains below were found in one sample sequenced in a study of T cell changes during pregnancy in multiple sclerosis. Libraries were prepared by immunoSEQ multiplex PCR; TCRdb keeps only in-frame clonotypes and omits some of them. Counted here are 25,000 to 30,000 clones, over 85% occurring once; the ten biggest clones make up 0.65% to 0.9%. The material sequenced was CD4+ T cells from peripheral blood mononuclear cells, taken in the first trimester of pregnancy. All receptors come from a female donor with multiple sclerosis, enrolled in a pregnancy study.

V and J are TRBV18 and TRBJ1-2, with TRBD1 matching over 8 bases. Germline CDR1 reads KGHSH; CDR2 reads LQKENI. The CDR3 has 16 amino acids. J was trimmed by 2 bases and V by 4 bases; bases with no gene match: 9. The CDR3, as DNA: TGTGCCAGCTCACGTCGACAGGGGATATCAAACTATGGCTACACCTTC. As protein: CASSRRQGISNYGYTF.

This chain connects TRBV29-1 to TRBJ1-1; D perhaps matches TRBD1 (6 bases). The ends were cut back, 3 bases at V and 4 bases at J, with 15 bases in the middle. This CDR3 is built from 14 residues. The germline V gene has CDR1 SQVTM and CDR2 ANQGSEA. The CDR3 protein is CSVEGSVGGTEAFF. CDR3 coding DNA: TGCAGCGTTGAGGGCTCAGTAGGGGGCACTGAAGCTTTCTTT.

This rearrangement joins TRBV9 to TRBJ2-5; 9 nucleotides align to TRBD1. J lost 5 bases, V lost 7 bases, and 9 bases had no gene match. CDR1 is SGDLS and CDR2 is YYNGEE in the germline V gene. This CDR3 has 14 amino acids. The CDR3 DNA reads TGTGCCAGCTCCCTACAGGGGGCTGGGGAGACCCAGTACTTC. This sequence encodes CASSLQGAGETQYF.